The table lists the clone carrying this T cell receptor beta chain with many counts. V lost 6 bases and J lost 2, with 16 bases in between. Germline V lookup: CDR1 MNHEY, CDR2 SMNVEV (reference sequence). The CDR3 is 16 residues long. These data belong to a study of regulatory T cells in long-lasting Graves disease. Combining iRepertoire HTBI primers with Arm-PCR of CDR3 regions, the authors built TCR beta libraries. Original methodology: Samples collectively showed 62 TRBV and approximately 15 TRBJ segments. TCRdb re-called the multiplex PCR reads with MiXCR, one entry per CDR3 protein. The V and J calls were not made by the authors but by TCRdb's processing. The sample has a few hundred thousand distinct CDR3 sequences; roughly 21% are singletons. Time point in this sample: persistent/refractory GD, antithyroid drugs over 5 years with positive TRAb. RNA extracted from PBMCs served as the sequencing template. Roughly 10 milliliters of peripheral blood were taken and placed in EDTA tubes.

The chain combines TRBV27 with TRBJ2-2; possible D gene TRBD2, 6 bases. The source is a female donor with Graves disease. The sample was peripheral blood mononuclear cells (PBMCs), taken when the disease was refractory, from a patient treated with antithyroid drugs. This CDR3 is CASRRVRGSNTGELFF. The DNA of the CDR3 is TGTGCCAGCAGAAGGGTGCGGGGCAGCAACACCGGGGAGCTGTTTTTT.